These 5 T cell receptor beta chains were sequenced from one sample in a study of blood T cell repertoires in COVID-19. Profiling relied on immunoSEQ multiplex PCR, and the TCRdb table lists in-frame clones only, not all of them. The table records 170,000 or so clones, around 87% of them present only once. Sequenced sample: peripheral blood. Source of these receptors: a man aged 55-75 years with COVID-19, enrolled during active disease.

The V gene is TRBV29-1, the J gene TRBJ2-2, with TRBD1 matching over 8 bases. The V and J ends lost 6 bases and 6 bases, in that order; junction bases with no gene match: 6. The germline gives CDR1 SQVTM, CDR2 ANQGSEA. This CDR3 spans 13 amino acids. CDR3 coding DNA: TGCAGCGTCGGCAGGGGGCCTCCCGGGGAGCTGTTTTTT. This codes for CSVGRGPPGELFF.

The chain links TRBV7-2 to TRBJ2-1, with unresolved D. The V gene's germline CDR1 is SGHTA and CDR2 FQGNSA. Trimming took 5 bases from V and 6 from J, leaving 11 bases between them. The CDR3 consists of 13 residues. DNA for the CDR3: TGTGCCAGCAGCGTAGACGGTAGCAATGAGCAGTTCTTC. As protein: CASSVDGSNEQFF.

The chain carries TRBV15 and TRBJ2-1; 9 bases fit TRBD2. V shed 3 bases, J shed 5 bases, and the junction held 5 bases outside the gene matches. CDR1 is LNHNV, CDR2 YYDKDF, per germline (reference sequence). This CDR3 has 15 amino acids. The CDR3 DNA reads as TGTGCCACCAGCAGTCAGACTAGCGGTAACAATGAGCAGTTCTTC. Protein product: CATSSQTSGNNEQFF.

J is TRBJ1-2 and V is TRBV5-5; D gene ambiguous. CDR3 length equals 14 residues. Deletions cut 4 bases from V and 1 base from J, with 11 bases between. From germline, CDR1 is SGHKS and CDR2 YYEKEE (reference sequence). CDR3 residues: CASSQAIHNYGYTF. The CDR3 region has the DNA TGTGCCAGCAGCCAGGCAATCCATAACTATGGCTACACCTTC. Combining the CDR3 with reference TRBV5-5 and TRBJ1-2 gives the whole variable domain DAGVTQSPTHLIKTRGQQVTLRCSPISGHKSVSWYQQVLGQGPQFIFQYYEKEERGRGNFPDRFSARQFPNYSSELNVNALLLGDSALYLCASSQAIHNYGYTFGSGTRLTVV.

The J gene is TRBJ1-5, the V gene TRBV28, with D possibly matching TRBD1 (6 bases). This CDR3 contains 13 residues. Trimming shortened V by 4 bases and J by 2 bases, and 6 bases separated the two germline ends. Germline V CDR1 and CDR2: MDHEN, SYDVKM. This CDR3 reads CASSSGGNQPQHF. The CDR3 region has the DNA TGTGCCAGCAGTTCAGGGGGCAATCAGCCCCAGCATTTT. The whole variable domain, remainder taken from reference TRBV28 and TRBJ1-5, is DVKVTQSSRYLVKRTGEKVFLECVQDMDHENMFWYRQDPGLGLRLIYFSYDVKMKEKGDIPEGYSVSREKKERFSLILESASTNQTSMYLCASSSGGNQPQHFGDGTRLSIL.